The T cell receptor (beta chain) under discussion was sequenced for a study of cytomegalovirus exposure and HLA in healthy donors (dated by TCRdb to 2017 to 2019). For the wider study: According to an earlier analysis of 587 of the donors, 150 million to 200 million T cells yielded 117 million unique TCR beta sequences and 276 Gb of sequence data. Approximately 300 gigabases of sequencing data and roughly 90 million unique TCR sequences were included in an early release covering roughly 600 HLA-typed donors. The genetic ancestry cluster associated with self-reported Caucasian donors included around four fifths of the 300 to 400 genotyped donors. The study aimed to test whether cataloging public T cell receptors could reveal signatures of past pathogen exposure. The study profiled the T cell repertoires of some 610 subjects by immunosequencing and related them to cytomegalovirus serostatus. A separate validation cohort of roughly 130 different subjects was used in addition to the approximately 700-subject first cohort. The study combined high-throughput TCR immunosequencing, statistical association of individual TCRs with disease status, and machine learning to predict cytomegalovirus infection status. To study patterns of TCR occurrence, a later analysis re-analyzed previously published TCR beta repertoires from 600 to 750 donors and added high-resolution HLA genotyping. Rather than using new phenotypic data, the later analysis identified candidate immune exposures from TCR beta sequences and from how often those sequences occurred across donors. An earlier analysis of 500 to 650 of the donors applied high-throughput TCR beta sequencing to assess whether each TCR beta V gene segment acted as functional or pseudogenic. Alongside the repertoire data, information on donor age, sex, ethnicity and CMV serostatus was compiled. A later genetic analysis took genome-wide SNP genotypes for about 55% of the 666 donors and used that subset as a discovery cohort. All discovery cohort repertoires had been generated on a single sequencing platform. Class I and class II HLA loci were covered by the typing at four-digit resolution. Typing coverage differed by locus: A, B, C, DRB1 and DQB1 were typed in roughly 629-630 donors, DQA1 in approximately 520, DPA1 in 600 to 610, and DPB1 in approximately 450. Four to six DR-DQ haplotypes were handled as single units for association and clustering because linkage in the cohort was strong. Across some 400 genotyped donors of the cohort, an average of approximately 240,000 unique TCR beta nucleotide sequences per donor were sequenced, and approximately 17% of those sequences were non-productive. Broader findings and caveats from the paper: HLA typing was unavailable for some donors at each locus, so association tests used only the typed subset. Compared with the approximately 670-donor mean, donors in an Asian-associated ancestry cluster had fewer N-insertions in productive TCRs, according to a later genetic analysis. The cohort was sequenced for TCR beta chains only, and without alpha or paired-chain data the features that could be detected were limited. In a later analysis, TCR association rates were found to vary across HLA loci, with the most associated TCRs seen for DRB1 alleles and the fewest for HLA-C alleles. Broadly in line with IMGT annotations, most TCR beta V segments showed up in productive rearrangements about 90% or about 30% of the time in an earlier analysis of several hundred of the donors. The presence/absence analyses assumed that sequencing depth was roughly uniform across donors, and that assumption may not be true. A later analysis reported that several top co-occurrence clusters appeared linked to parvovirus B19, influenza, CMV and Epstein-Barr virus. For the cohort, immune exposure information was limited to CMV serostatus. V-gene and J-gene trimming of TCR beta chains was associated with a missense DCLRE1C variant in a later genetic analysis, and the association was replicated in an independent cohort. A few of the identified cytomegalovirus-associated TCR beta chains were confirmed in vitro to be specific for cytomegalovirus antigens. A cluster of highly shared sequence variants was judged likely to represent a technical artifact of the sequencing pipeline. Across donors, most TCR sequences were observed very rarely, whereas some public TCRs were present in many individuals. Linkage disequilibrium might explain the correlated functional status among segregating V segments, but an unknown experimental factor could not be excluded. The authors suggested that the approach could potentially be generalized to other disease states and immunological phenotypes. In a later analysis, HLA-associated TCR beta chains showed more clonal expansion and lower generation probabilities than non-associated chains that were equally common. The classifier was reported to diagnose cytomegalovirus status with high specificity and sensitivity in both the original and validation cohorts. Most CMV-associated TCR beta chains appeared to be HLA-restricted in a later analysis, and the HLA associations seemed to be driven largely by CMV exposure. A further reported finding was that TCR beta sequences accurately predicted the HLA-A and HLA-B alleles for most subjects in the first cohort. Some IMGT-functional V segments, including TRBV6-2 and TRBV6-3, could not be distinguished by the 87-base-pair reads and were therefore excluded. Specific HLA alleles were associated with roughly 16,000 TCR beta sequences at a false discovery rate of 0.05 in a later analysis. The earlier analysis of a few hundred of the donors excluded some 15 rarely observed V segments, including chromosome 9 orphons, because counts were too low. A total of fewer than 200 TCR beta chains were listed by the study as associated with cytomegalovirus. Strong co-occurrence of HLA alleles, especially DR and DQ, made assigning TCR associations to individual alleles difficult.

V is pared back by 3 bases and J by 4 bases, with 14 bases lying between the germline termini. The CDR3 starts with the cysteine, ends with the phenylalanine, and has 15 residues. This entry keeps only the CDR3 DNA: 45 bases, framed from base 1. Sequences SGHAT (CDR1) and FQNNGV (CDR2) are obtained from the germline V gene. Libraries were built with the immunoSEQ multiplex PCR assay. For the multiplex PCR, a mixture combining 60 forward primers for TCR Vbeta segments and 13 reverse primers for TCR Jbeta segments was used. A multiplex PCR assay on genomic DNA amplified the CDR3 region of rearranged TCR beta genes. The amplified TCR beta libraries were sequenced on the Illumina HiSeq System as 87-base-pair reads. On the study's bioinformatics: Across the 700 or so repertoires, a later analysis counted approximately 75 million unique TCR beta chains, roughly 11 million of which were shared by at least two donors. A nearest-neighbor algorithm error-corrected the raw reads and collapsed the reads into unique sequences, merging closely related sequences to remove PCR and sequencing errors. To assign V, D and J gene segments, CDR3 sequences were aligned to IMGT reference sequences. For a sequence to be retained, a match of at least six nucleotides was required to both a V gene segment and a J gene segment. Rearrangements were called productive when the CDR3 lacked stop codons and stayed in frame with V and J; all others were non-productive. Following IMGT convention, CDR3 was defined as the stretch from the second conserved V-encoded cysteine to the conserved J-encoded phenylalanine. In an earlier analysis of more than 550 of the donors, sequences lacking an unambiguous match to a single V gene segment were excluded. An earlier analysis of a few hundred of the donors classified V segments as functional when productive rearrangements were above 56.7% and as segregating when the standard deviation between donors was above 5%. A statistical classification framework was built to diagnose cytomegalovirus status from the catalog of TCR beta chain sequences. A later analysis assigned V and J genes by comparing TCR nucleotide sequences with IMGT/GENE-DB human TR gene sequences. A later analysis assigned CDR3 sequences and most-parsimonious VDJ recombination scenarios with the TCRdist pipeline. In a later analysis, each TCR beta chain was defined by its CDR3 amino acid sequence together with its V-gene family, and reads without a unique V-gene family were excluded. In a later analysis, 450 to 600 highly shared, low-generation-probability nucleotide sequences were removed to address suspected cross-contamination and a sequencing artifact. In a later analysis, a clonal expansion index was calculated for each public chain from normalized within-repertoire ranks of inferred template counts. In a later analysis, generation probabilities were computed using a VDJ recombination model fitted to out-of-frame rearrangements, and the results were checked against IGoR. In a later analysis, TCR-TCR, TCR-HLA and TCR-CMV co-occurrence was scored with hypergeometric tests, and a repertoire-size bias correction was applied to TCR pairs. To estimate false discovery rates, a later analysis permuted the HLA or CMV assignments 20 times. In a later analysis, co-occurring TCRs were grouped using DBSCAN, and TCRdist sequence similarity was added for clustering within HLA-allele-positive subsets. Repertoires with fewer than 30,000 or more than 120,000 public chains were left out of co-occurrence clustering, as were about five repertoires with anomalous nucleotide sharing. Not all clones reach the TCRdb copy of this immuneACCESS table, which keeps in-frame sequences only. Checked studies attribute under half of the gap to unresolved V genes and leave the rest unexplained. V and J calls and clone size are as listed in that table; D and trimming were resolved from the DNA. This sample has 200,000 or so clones in its table, and more than 60% of those were observed once. The top ten clonotypes cover approximately 1.5% of the sample.

The cohort was made up of several hundred healthy bone marrow donors. At the time of sampling, every cohort member was nominally healthy, though immune exposures that went unrecorded were likely present. The donor tested CMV seronegative, placing the donor among the 352 seronegative members of the cohort. A peripheral blood sample was collected from each donor, and TCR beta sequencing was performed on peripheral blood mononuclear cells. Genomic DNA was extracted from the blood cell samples with the Qiagen DNeasy Blood Extraction Kit. Of note for this clone: Its cognate antigen has yet to be identified. No base quality values were provided; no much bigger clone lies one nucleotide off.

The rearrangement combines TRBV11-2 with TRBJ2-3; matching of 5 bases hints at TRBD2 as the D gene. This clonotype originated in a middle-aged man in good health and CMV-seronegative. The sequenced material came from PBMCs. The CDR3 sequence is CASSLSRVLADTQYF. The nucleotide sequence reads as follows: TGTGCCAGCAGCTTGTCGAGGGTATTGGCAGATACGCAGTATTTT.